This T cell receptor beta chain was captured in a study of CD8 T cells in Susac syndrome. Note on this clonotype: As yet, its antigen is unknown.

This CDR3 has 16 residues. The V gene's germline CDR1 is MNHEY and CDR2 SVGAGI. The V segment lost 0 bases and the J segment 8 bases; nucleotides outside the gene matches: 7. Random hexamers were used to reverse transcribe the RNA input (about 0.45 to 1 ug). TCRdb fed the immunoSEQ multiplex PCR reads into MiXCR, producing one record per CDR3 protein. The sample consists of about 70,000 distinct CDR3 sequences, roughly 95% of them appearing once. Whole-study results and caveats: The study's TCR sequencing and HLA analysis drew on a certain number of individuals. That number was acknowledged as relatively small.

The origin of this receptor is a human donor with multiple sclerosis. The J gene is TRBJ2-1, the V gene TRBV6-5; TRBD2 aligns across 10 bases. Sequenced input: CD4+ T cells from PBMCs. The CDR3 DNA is TGTGCCAGCAGTTACTCTCCTAGCGGGGGTCTCTATGAGCAGTTCTTC. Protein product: CASSYSPSGGLYEQFF.